This T cell receptor (beta chain) was recovered during a study of blood T cell repertoires in COVID-19. About the study: Samples representing acute and convalescent COVID-19 were sourced from the United States, Italy and Spain. T cells, B-cell-depleted T cells, or PBMCs supplied cDNA or gDNA.

Authors' methods: Estimation of nucleated cell counts relied on the amplification of reference gene primers. Clones were read by immunoSEQ multiplex PCR, and TCRdb kept only the in-frame ones, dropping some. The D gene and trimming were derived from the DNA, and the V and J assignments and clone size from that table. The sample has 270,000 or so clones; approximately 91% are singletons. This receptor was taken from a woman aged 40 to 49 with acute COVID-19. Input material: PBMCs or T cells enriched from blood (not recorded which).

The CDR3 loop is CASSIGQQGYQPQHF. The CDR3 DNA sequence: TGTGCCAGTAGTATAGGCCAACAGGGGTATCAGCCCCAGCATTTT. This chain joins TRBV19 and TRBJ1-5; TRBD1 aligns across 7 bases. The CDR3 consists of 15 residues. V lost 1 base and J lost 5; bases outside the gene matches: 5. The germline V gene has CDR1 LNHDA and CDR2 SQIVND (reference sequence). The entire variable domain, with the rest obtained from reference TRBV19 and TRBJ1-5, is as follows: DGGITQSPKYLFRKEGQNVTLSCEQNLNHDAMYWYRQDPGQGLRLIYYSQIVNDFQKGDIAEGYSVSREKKESFPLTVTSAQKNPTAFYLCASSIGQQGYQPQHFGDGTRLSIL.